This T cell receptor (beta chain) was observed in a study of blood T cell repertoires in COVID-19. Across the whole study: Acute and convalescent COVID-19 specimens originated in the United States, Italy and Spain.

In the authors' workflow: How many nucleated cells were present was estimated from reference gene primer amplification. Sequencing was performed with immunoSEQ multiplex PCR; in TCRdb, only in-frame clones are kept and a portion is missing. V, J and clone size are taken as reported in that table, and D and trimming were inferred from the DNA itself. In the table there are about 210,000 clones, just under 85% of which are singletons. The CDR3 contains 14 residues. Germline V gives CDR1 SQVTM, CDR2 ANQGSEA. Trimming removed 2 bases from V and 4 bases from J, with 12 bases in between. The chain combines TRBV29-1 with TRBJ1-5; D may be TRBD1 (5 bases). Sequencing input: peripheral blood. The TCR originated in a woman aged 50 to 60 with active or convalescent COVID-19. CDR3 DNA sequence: TGCAGCGTTGAATCTCAGGGTCCAAATCAGCCCCAGCATTTT. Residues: CSVESQGPNQPQHF. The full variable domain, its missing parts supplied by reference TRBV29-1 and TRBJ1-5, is SAVISQKPSRDICQRGTSLTIQCQVDSQVTMMFWYRQQPGQSLTLIATANQGSEATYESGFVIDKFPISRPNLTFSTLTVSNMSPEDSSIYLCSVESQGPNQPQHFGDGTRLSIL.